This is a list of T cell receptor beta chains from one sample in a study of cytomegalovirus exposure and HLA in healthy donors. TCRdb's table, derived via immunoSEQ multiplex PCR, lists solely in-frame clones and lacks some. The data hold fewer than 70,000 clones, with 80% observed a single time. The specimen sequenced was PBMCs. The source is a woman between 35 and 50 years old in good health and CMV-seronegative. Both conserved end residues are part of each CDR3. A D gene is named only where the DNA matches it firmly. Clone size is stated in some rows and not others, as once, few, many or a class when expanded.

clone size: .; V gene: TRBV7-2; D gene: .; J gene: TRBJ1-5; CDR3 DNA: TGTGCCAGCAGCTTATCACAGGGCTCCTATCAGCCCCAGCATTTT; CDR3 protein: CASSLSQGSYQPQHF
clone size: .; V gene: TRBV25-1; D gene: TRBD2; J gene: TRBJ2-1; CDR3 DNA: TGTGCCAGCACTAGCGGTGGTGAGCAGTTCTTC; CDR3 protein: CASTSGGEQFF
clone size: .; V gene: TRBV10-2; D gene: TRBD2; J gene: TRBJ2-1; CDR3 DNA: TGCGCCAGCAGTGAGTGGGGGGGGTCCTACAATGAGCAGTTCTTC; CDR3 protein: CASSEWGGSYNEQFF
clone size: .; V gene: TRBV18; D gene: TRBD1; J gene: TRBJ2-7; CDR3 DNA: TGTGCCAGCTCTCAACAGGGGCTTAGCTCCTACGAGCAGTACTTC; CDR3 protein: CASSQQGLSSYEQYF
clone size: .; V gene: TRBV4-2; D gene: .; J gene: TRBJ1-5; CDR3 DNA: TGTGCCAGCAGCCAAAACGCCCCGGGACACCGGGAAAGCAATCAGCCCCAGCATTTT; CDR3 protein: CASSQNAPGHRESNQPQHF
clone size: .; V gene: TRBV4-2; D gene: TRBD2; J gene: TRBJ2-1; CDR3 DNA: TGTGCCAGCCGTGGGGGGGGCTCCTACAATGAGCAGTTCTTC; CDR3 protein: CASRGGGSYNEQFF
clone size: .; V gene: TRBV5-1; D gene: TRBD2; J gene: TRBJ2-1; CDR3 DNA: TGCGCCAGCAGCTTGGCCGTTCTAGCGGGAGGGCGGACTGAGCAGTTCTTC; CDR3 protein: CASSLAVLAGGRTEQFF
clone size: .; V gene: TRBV6-6; D gene: .; J gene: TRBJ2-7; CDR3 DNA: TGTGCCAGCGAGGTTTCTTTAAGCTCCTACGAGCAGTACTTC; CDR3 protein: CASEVSLSSYEQYF
clone size: .; V gene: TRBV19; D gene: TRBD1; J gene: TRBJ1-2; CDR3 DNA: TGTGCCAGTAGGGACAGGGAGACTAACTATGGCTACACCTTC; CDR3 protein: CASRDRETNYGYTF
clone size: .; V gene: TRBV21-1; D gene: .; J gene: TRBJ2-7; CDR3 DNA: TGTGCCAGCAGCCTCGGGCAGGGGCCCTTAGCCTACGAGCAGTACTTC; CDR3 protein: CASSLGQGPLAYEQYF
clone size: .; V gene: TRBV5-1; D gene: .; J gene: TRBJ2-5; CDR3 DNA: TGCGCCAGCAGCTTGGCCGGGGAGACCCAGTACTTC; CDR3 protein: CASSLAGETQYF
clone size: once; V gene: TRBV6-5; D gene: TRBD1; J gene: TRBJ2-1; CDR3 DNA: TGTGCCAGCAGTTATTCACCCGGGACAGGGGAAGGGAAGCAGTTCTTC; CDR3 protein: CASSYSPGTGEGKQFF
clone size: .; V gene: TRBV4-3; D gene: TRBD1; J gene: TRBJ2-7; CDR3 DNA: TGCGCCAGCAGCCACCGGGGACAGGGCTACGAGCAGTACTTC; CDR3 protein: CASSHRGQGYEQYF
clone size: .; V gene: TRBV7-9; D gene: .; J gene: TRBJ1-1; CDR3 DNA: TGTGCCAGCAGCTCCACGGCAGGGATGAACACTGAAGCTTTCTTT; CDR3 protein: CASSSTAGMNTEAFF
clone size: .; V gene: TRBV27; D gene: TRBD1; J gene: TRBJ2-2; CDR3 DNA: TGTGCCAGCAGTTTATCGACAGGGGATCCCCGTTACACCGGGGAGCTGTTTTTT; CDR3 protein: CASSLSTGDPRYTGELFF
clone size: .; V gene: TRBV2; D gene: .; J gene: TRBJ1-1; CDR3 DNA: TGTGCCAGCGGGCAGGGCACTTTGAACACTGAAGCTTTCTTT; CDR3 protein: CASGQGTLNTEAFF
clone size: .; V gene: TRBV7-2; D gene: .; J gene: TRBJ2-3; CDR3 DNA: TGTGCCAGCAGCTTAGATGGCAACACAGATACGCAGTATTTT; CDR3 protein: CASSLDGNTDTQYF
clone size: .; V gene: TRBV28; D gene: TRBD2; J gene: TRBJ2-5; CDR3 DNA: TGTGCCAGCAGTCAGACTAGCGGGAGGGTCCAAGAGACCCAGTACTTC; CDR3 protein: CASSQTSGRVQETQYF
clone size: few; V gene: TRBV18; D gene: .; J gene: TRBJ2-2; CDR3 DNA: TGTGCCAGCTCACCGACTGACAGCACCGGGGAGCTGTTTTTT; CDR3 protein: CASSPTDSTGELFF
clone size: few; V gene: TRBV5-1; D gene: .; J gene: TRBJ1-1; CDR3 DNA: TGCGCCAGCAGCCTCCGGGAGGGGTCTATGAACACTGAAGCTTTCTTT; CDR3 protein: CASSLREGSMNTEAFF
clone size: .; V gene: TRBV30; D gene: .; J gene: TRBJ2-2; CDR3 DNA: TGTGCCTGGAGCGGGAGCAATACCGGGGAGCTGTTTTTT; CDR3 protein: CAWSGSNTGELFF
clone size: few; V gene: TRBV5-1; D gene: .; J gene: TRBJ1-3; CDR3 DNA: TGCGCCAGCAGCTTGGCGTCCCAGGGAAACACCATATATTTT; CDR3 protein: CASSLASQGNTIYF
clone size: .; V gene: TRBV7-7; D gene: TRBD1; J gene: TRBJ2-1; CDR3 DNA: TGTGCTAGCAGCTTAGCTGGGACAGCTTCTTACAATGAGCAGTTCTTC; CDR3 protein: CASSLAGTASYNEQFF
clone size: .; V gene: TRBV4-1; D gene: .; J gene: TRBJ1-2; CDR3 DNA: TGCGCCAGCAGCCCAGCGGGATCTCTCGGGGATGGCTACACCTTC; CDR3 protein: CASSPAGSLGDGYTF
clone size: .; V gene: TRBV10-2; D gene: TRBD1; J gene: TRBJ1-1; CDR3 DNA: TGCGCCAGCAGTGAGTCGCCAGGGGGCAGGGGTGAAGCTTTCTTT; CDR3 protein: CASSESPGGRGEAFF
clone size: .; V gene: TRBV10-3; D gene: .; J gene: TRBJ1-1; CDR3 DNA: TGTGCCATCAGTGAACACAGGGAGAACACTGAAGCTTTCTTT; CDR3 protein: CAISEHRENTEAFF
clone size: .; V gene: TRBV11-3; D gene: .; J gene: TRBJ2-1; CDR3 DNA: TGTGCCAGCAGCCCCCGGACTGGATATTACAATGAGCAGTTCTTC; CDR3 protein: CASSPRTGYYNEQFF